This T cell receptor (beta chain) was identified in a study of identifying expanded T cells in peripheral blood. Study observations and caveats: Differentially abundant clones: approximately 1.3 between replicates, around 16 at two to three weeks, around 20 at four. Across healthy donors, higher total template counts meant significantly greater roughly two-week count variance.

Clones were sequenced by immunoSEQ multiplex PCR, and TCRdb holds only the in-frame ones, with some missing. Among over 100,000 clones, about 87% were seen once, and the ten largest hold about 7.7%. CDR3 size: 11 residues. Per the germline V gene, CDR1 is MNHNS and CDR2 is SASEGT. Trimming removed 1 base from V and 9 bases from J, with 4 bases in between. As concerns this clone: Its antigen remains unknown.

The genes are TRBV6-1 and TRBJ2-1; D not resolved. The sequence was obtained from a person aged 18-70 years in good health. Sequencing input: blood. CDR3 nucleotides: TGTGCCAGCAGTGAAGTTATTGAGCAGTTCTTC. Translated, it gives CASSEVIEQFF.